What follows are 32 T cell receptor beta chains derived from one specimen sequenced in a study of CD8 T cells in ankylosing spondylitis. TCRdb processed the 5' RACE reads anew with MiXCR; each CDR3 protein has one entry. The table includes some 270,000 distinct CDR3 sequences, more than 15% detected once. Sequencing was done on a sample of blood, either unsorted or a sorted T cell fraction (not recorded which). All receptors come from a male donor with ankylosing spondylitis or in good health (not recorded which).

The chain has TRBV11-2 and TRBJ2-1, with 12 bases aligning to TRBD2. The J segment lost 8 bases and the V segment lost 4 bases, leaving 6 bases of the junction unmatched. Germline V gene sequence: CDR1 SGHAT, CDR2 FQNNGV. The CDR3 is 15 residues long. CDR3 nucleotides: TGTGCCAGCAGCTCTGAGGGACTAGCGGGCTATGAGCAGTTCTTC. Amino acids: CASSSEGLAGYEQFF. Full variable domain (rest looked up from reference TRBV11-2 and TRBJ2-1): EAGVAQSPRYKIIEKRQSVAFWCNPISGHATLYWYQQILGQGPKLLIQFQNNGVVDDSQLPKDRFSAERLKGVDSTLKIQPAKLEDSAVYLCASSSEGLAGYEQFFGPGTRLTVL.

The chain has TRBV6-5 and TRBJ1-2; D is unresolved. Trimming stripped 0 bases from V and 7 bases from J, with 9 bases between. This CDR3 is 13 amino acids long. CDR1 MNHEY and CDR2 SVGAGI come from the germline V gene. CDR3 nucleotides: TGTGCCAGCAGTTACTCATCAGGCGGTGGCTACACCTTC. It encodes CASSYSSGGGYTF.

This sequence joins TRBV15 and TRBJ1-5, with D possibly being TRBD1 (6 bases). The CDR3 extends over 14 amino acids. V lost 3 bases and J lost 3, with 9 bases in between. Germline values: CDR1 LNHNV, CDR2 YYDKDF (reference sequence). As DNA, the CDR3 is TGTGCCACCAGCAGCAGGGGCGCCAATCAGCCCCAGCATTTT. Residues: CATSSRGANQPQHF.

The chain uses TRBV29-1 and TRBJ2-1, with 13 nucleotides matching TRBD2. The junction had 8 bases not matched to a gene; V was cut back by 2 bases and J by 4 bases. The length of the CDR3 is 17 residues. Germline CDR1 is SQVTM and CDR2 is ANQGSEA. The CDR3 region has the DNA TGCAGCGTTGAACCGTTCGGGACTAGCGGGATTTACAATGAGCAGTTCTTC. It specifies CSVEPFGTSGIYNEQFF.

This clonotype was counted ten times or more. The CDR3 sequence is CASSLARGRSYNEQFF. The DNA of the CDR3 is TGTGCCAGCAGCTTAGCGCGGGGAAGGTCCTACAATGAGCAGTTCTTC. The rearrangement uses TRBV7-8 and TRBJ2-1; TRBD2 is a possible D gene (6 bases). The germline V gene encodes CDR1 SGHVS and CDR2 FQNEAQ. CDR3 length: 16 amino acids. The ends were cut back, 0 bases at V and 1 base at J, with 10 bases in the middle.

Comments on this clonotype: One end of the junction does not line up with germline, which may come from a read error. The CDR3 coding sequence is TGTGCCAGCAGCCCCACAGGGCTTGGCTACCCCTTC. It specifies CASSPTGLGYPF. The gene calls are TRBV6-5 and TRBJ1-2, with D possibly TRBD1 on 6 matching bases. Germline values: CDR1 MNHEY, CDR2 SVGAGI. There are 12 residues in the CDR3.

V and J are TRBV7-6 and TRBJ2-7, with 10 positions matching TRBD2. The CDR3 has 15 residues. CDR1 and CDR2 from the germline V gene are SGHVS and FNYEAQ. J lost 3 bases, V lost 6 bases, and 8 bases had no gene match. This chain's CDR3 is CASSPPSGGLYEQYF. The CDR3 nucleotides read TGTGCCAGCAGTCCGCCTAGCGGGGGCCTCTACGAGCAGTACTTC. Looking up the rest from reference TRBV7-6 and TRBJ2-7 gives the full variable domain: GAGVSQSPRYKVTKRGQDVALRCDPISGHVSLYWYRQALGQGPEFLTYFNYEAQQDKSGLPNDRFSAERPEGSISTLTIQRTEQRDSAMYRCASSPPSGGLYEQYFGPGTRLTVT.

This clonotype was counted ten times or more. The chain employs TRBV4-1 and TRBJ2-1, with D perhaps matching TRBD2 (6 bases). The CDR3 has 16 residues. Per the germline V gene, CDR1 is MGHRA and CDR2 is YSYEKL. V gave up 2 bases and J gave up 0 bases, with 11 bases separating them. The CDR3 spells CASSQRGGSSYNEQFF. The CDR3 region has the DNA TGCGCCAGCAGCCAACGCGGAGGGAGCTCCTACAATGAGCAGTTCTTC.

This clonotype was detected a few times. The rearrangement joins TRBV4-1 to TRBJ1-2; D call uncertain. Germline loops: CDR1 MGHRA, CDR2 YSYEKL. Trimming left V 4 bases short and J 8 bases short, with 17 bases between. The length of the CDR3 is 14 residues. In nucleotides, the CDR3 is TGCGCCAGCAGCCGGGCCGGGGAGGAGGACGGCTACACCTTC. Translated, it gives CASSRAGEEDGYTF.

This clonotype has just a few counts. The chain's CDR3 is CASSIWAGQMNTEAFF. DNA for the CDR3: TGTGCCAGTAGTATTTGGGCGGGACAGATGAACACTGAAGCTTTCTTT. The chain uses TRBV19 and TRBJ1-1; TRBD1 matches 7 bases. The V and J ends lost 3 bases and 0 bases, in that order; junction bases with no gene match: 7. The CDR3 spans 16 residues. The germline V gene encodes CDR1 LNHDA and CDR2 SQIVND (reference sequence).

A few counts support this clonotype. The CDR3 DNA reads as TGCAGTGCTAGAAAGAATAGCGGCATGAGCTCCTACGAGCAGTACTTC. This gives the protein CSARKNSGMSSYEQYF. The rearrangement joins TRBV20-1 to TRBJ2-7; maybe TRBD2 (6 bases). Germline values: CDR1 DFQATT, CDR2 SNEGSKA (reference sequence). This CDR3 has 16 residues. Trimming stripped 2 bases from V and 0 bases from J, with 17 bases between.

The CDR3 sequence: CASSESLEQFF. The CDR3 region has the DNA TGTGCCAGCAGTGAATCGCTCGAGCAGTTCTTC. The chain recombines TRBV25-1 with TRBJ2-1; D remains ambiguous. Germline CDR1 MGHDK, CDR2 SYGVNS. Trimming took off 1 base at V and 10 bases at J, with 5 bases between the two ends. The CDR3 is 11 amino acids.

V is TRBV5-5 and J is TRBJ1-1; tentative D call: TRBD1 (6 bases). CDR1 is SGHKS, CDR2 YYEKEE, per germline (reference sequence). V was shortened by 4 bases and J by 1 base, with 14 bases between the two germline ends. This CDR3 is 15 amino acids long. CDR3 bases: TGTGCCAGCAGCGATACAGGGACGGGGAACACTGAAGCTTTCTTT. Translation gives CASSDTGTGNTEAFF.

This chain uses TRBV7-2 with TRBJ2-7; either TRBD1 or TRBD2 may fit D (5 bases each). The CDR3 spans 15 residues. CDR1 and CDR2 (germline): SGHTA, FQGNSA. V was trimmed by 3 bases and J by 4 bases, leaving 16 bases between them. CDR3 protein: CASSLYWDPEYEQYF. The CDR3 DNA reads TGTGCCAGCAGCTTGTATTGGGACCCCGAGTACGAGCAGTACTTC.

This clonotype came up a few times. The chain carries TRBV29-1 and TRBJ2-7; D is undetermined. Trimming took 0 bases from V and 2 from J, leaving 5 bases between them. The CDR3 runs to 12 residues. Germline CDR1 and CDR2: SQVTM and ANQGSEA. The CDR3 nucleotides read TGCAGCGTTGAAGATTCCCCCTACGAGCAGTACTTC. This encodes CSVEDSPYEQYF.

V gene TRBV2 combines with J gene TRBJ2-7; D tentatively reads TRBD1 or TRBD2 (7 bases each). Trimming removed 7 bases from V and 2 bases from J, with 33 bases in between. CDR1 and CDR2 from the germline V gene are SNHLY and FYNNEI. The CDR3 is made up of 20 amino acids. CDR3 amino acids: CASKLHPGTDTYRGAYEQYF. For the CDR3, the DNA is TGTGCCAGCAAGTTACACCCCGGGACAGACACCTACCGGGGGGCCTACGAGCAGTACTTC.

This clonotype was seen more than once but under ten times. The rearrangement uses TRBV4-1 and TRBJ1-1, with D perhaps matching TRBD1 (6 bases). Germline V gene data show CDR1 as MGHRA and CDR2 as YSYEKL. This CDR3 has 13 amino acids. The V end was cut by 1 base, the J end by 11 bases, with 14 bases between. The CDR3 region has the DNA TGCGCCAGCAGCCAAGTGCGGGGGGCGGACGCTTTCTTT. The encoded protein is CASSQVRGADAFF.

This clonotype was observed a few times. The gene calls are TRBV7-9 and TRBJ2-1, with TRBD2 matching 8 bases. Unmatched junction bases numbered 8, after V lost 4 bases and J lost 3 bases. The CDR3 runs to 16 residues. CDR1 is SEHNR, CDR2 FQNEAQ, per germline (reference sequence). Here the CDR3 reads CASSSLRAGGYNEQFF. CDR3 sequence (DNA): TGTGCCAGCAGCTCTCTTCGGGCGGGGGGCTACAATGAGCAGTTCTTC.

This clonotype was picked up a small number of times. This chain joins TRBV20-1 and TRBJ2-1; 10 nucleotides agree with TRBD2. The CDR3 is made up of 18 amino acids. CDR1 and CDR2 (germline): DFQATT, SNEGSKA (reference sequence). Trimming at V came to 0 bases and at J to 1 base, leaving 9 bases not matched to a gene. CDR3 residues: CSARDPLASGSSYNEQFF. CDR3 bases: TGCAGTGCTAGAGATCCCTTGGCTAGCGGGAGTTCCTACAATGAGCAGTTCTTC.

This clonotype showed up just a few times. The chain couples TRBV12-3 or TRBV12-4 to TRBJ2-5; the D is unclear. This CDR3 has 13 amino acids. V lost 6 bases to trimming and J lost 4 bases, with 12 bases between them. For the CDR3, the DNA is TGTGCCAGCAGCCCCACACGGGTAGAGACCCAGTACTTC. Translating it yields CASSPTRVETQYF.

V and J are TRBV29-1 and TRBJ1-5, with D perhaps matching TRBD1 (5 bases). V lost 6 bases and J lost 0, with 9 bases in between. This CDR3 region has 13 residues. The germline V gene has CDR1 SQVTM and CDR2 ANQGSEA. CDR3 nucleotide sequence: TGCAGCGTCTCGGACAATAGCAATCAGCCCCAGCATTTT. Amino acid sequence: CSVSDNSNQPQHF.

The chain recombines TRBV27 with TRBJ2-7; 8 positions match TRBD2. CDR1 and CDR2 (germline): MNHEY, SMNVEV (reference sequence). This CDR3 spans 15 amino acids. The V segment lost 5 bases and the J segment 2 bases; nucleotides outside the gene matches: 8. CDR3 in DNA: TGTGCCAGCAGTGGACTGGCGGGAGGCGCCTACGAGCAGTACTTC. This translates into CASSGLAGGAYEQYF.

V and J are TRBV27 and TRBJ2-3; D is ambiguous. Trimming removed 4 bases from V and 3 bases from J, with 17 bases in between. Germline CDR1 MNHEY, CDR2 SMNVEV (reference sequence). The CDR3 consists of 16 residues. Written as DNA, the CDR3 is TGTGCCAGCAGTTCCCTACGAGAGTCTAGGACAGATACGCAGTATTTT. This codes for CASSSLRESRTDTQYF.

This clonotype was found many times. The rearrangement links TRBV20-1 to TRBJ2-3; tentatively, D is TRBD1 (6 bases). The CDR3 extends over 16 amino acids. V gave up 0 bases and J gave up 4 bases, with 17 bases separating them. Germline CDR1 reads DFQATT; CDR2 reads SNEGSKA (reference sequence). The CDR3 region has the DNA TGCAGTGCTAGAGATGCAGGGGAGTTTGGGGCAGATACGCAGTATTTT. Amino acids: CSARDAGEFGADTQYF.

This clonotype has more than one count but fewer than ten. V is TRBV29-1 and J is TRBJ2-3, with D tentatively TRBD2 (5 bases). The length of the CDR3 is 13 residues. Per the germline V gene, CDR1 is SQVTM and CDR2 is ANQGSEA. V was clipped by 5 bases and J by 5 bases, with 14 bases between them. CDR3 amino acids: CSVRGEGLDTQYF. Written as DNA, the CDR3 is TGCAGCGTTCGGGGAGAAGGTCTAGATACGCAGTATTTT.

A few counts support this clonotype. The gene calls are TRBV29-1 and TRBJ1-2, with 8 bases aligning to TRBD1. The CDR3 sequence is 15 residues long. Trimming removed 6 bases from V and 4 bases from J; junction bases left unmatched: 13. Germline V gives CDR1 SQVTM, CDR2 ANQGSEA. This chain's CDR3 is CSVPVQQGGAYGYTF. In DNA form, the CDR3 reads TGCAGCGTGCCCGTCCAACAGGGGGGGGCCTATGGCTACACCTTC.

A word on this clonotype: Sequence at one end of the junction differs from germline and may be a read error. The DNA for the CDR3 is TGCAGTGCTAGCCAACAGGGGGCAACTTATAGCAATCAGCTCCAGCATTTT. This sequence encodes CSASQQGATYSNQLQHF. This chain links TRBV20-1 with TRBJ1-5, with 9 bases fitting TRBD1. In germline, CDR1 is DFQATT, CDR2 SNEGSKA (reference sequence). There are 17 residues in the CDR3.

In this sample, this clonotype turned up a few times. The J gene is TRBJ1-1, the V gene TRBV12-3 or TRBV12-4, with no clear D. Trimming shortened V by 5 bases and J by 0 bases, and 10 bases separated the two germline ends. This CDR3 has 14 residues. CDR3 sequence reads: CASSPGDMNTEAFF. The CDR3 bases are TGTGCCAGCAGTCCGGGAGATATGAACACTGAAGCTTTCTTT.

CDR3 sequence: CASSPRTGTSVYEQYF. CDR3 in DNA: TGTGCCAGCAGCCCCAGGACCGGGACTAGCGTTTACGAGCAGTACTTC. The V and J genes are TRBV13 and TRBJ2-7; 10 bases are a match to TRBD2. The J segment lost 4 bases and the V segment lost 5 bases, leaving 11 bases of the junction unmatched. The germline V gene encodes CDR1 PRHDT and CDR2 FYEKMQ (reference sequence). This CDR3 contains 16 residues.

This sequence joins TRBV6-5 and TRBJ1-1; D is possibly TRBD1 (5 bases). V lost 3 bases and J 5 bases, leaving 13 bases between the germline ends. The CDR3 consists of 14 residues. CDR1 is MNHEY, CDR2 SVGAGI, per germline. The CDR3 loop is CASSYYGARTEAFF. As DNA, the CDR3 is TGTGCCAGCAGTTATTATGGGGCAAGGACTGAAGCTTTCTTT.

This clonotype appeared a few times. The chain employs TRBV6-2 or TRBV6-3 and TRBJ2-2; tentative D call: TRBD1 (5 bases). CDR3 size: 18 residues. Germline V CDR1 and CDR2: MNHEY, SVGEGT. V was pared by 6 bases and J by 4 bases, with 24 bases between. CDR3 nucleotide sequence: TGTGCCAGCAGATCTGACCTGGGCAGGGTGATTGTCACCGGGGAGCTGTTTTTT. Protein sequence: CASRSDLGRVIVTGELFF.

V gene TRBV20-1 combines with J gene TRBJ1-1, with 7 positions matching TRBD1. CDR3 length: 13 residues. V lost 0 bases, J lost 5 bases, and 3 bases stayed unmatched. Germline CDR1 and CDR2: DFQATT and SNEGSKA (reference sequence). CDR3 nucleotide sequence: TGCAGTGCTAGAGACAGGGGGAGAACTGAAGCTTTCTTT. Amino acid sequence: CSARDRGRTEAFF.